This TCR beta chain originates from a study of blood T cell repertoires in COVID-19. Overall study context: The United States, Italy and Spain were the sources of the acute and convalescent COVID-19 samples. PBMCs, B-cell-depleted T cells, or T cells provided the cDNA or gDNA that made up the material.

Methods used by the authors: Amplification from reference gene primers served as the basis for estimated nucleated cell counts. Repertoires were generated with immunoSEQ multiplex PCR, while TCRdb's copy carries only in-frame clones and drops some. The V and J calls and the clone size are those of that table, but D and trimming were determined from the DNA. The sample has 45,000 to 65,000 clones, approximately 90% seen once; the top ten hold about 9.4%. Concerning this clone itself: One junction end does not reproduce the germline sequence, and a read error may be involved.

This receptor was taken from a human donor with acute or convalescent COVID-19. The donor label of this sample is uncertain. Sequencing used peripheral blood.

CDR3 coding DNA: TGTGCCAGCAGTTTAAACGAAGAGGCCCAGTACTTC. Encoded protein: CASSLNEEAQYF. The chain combines TRBV12-3 or TRBV12-4 with TRBJ2-5; D not resolved. This CDR3 is 12 amino acids long.